This paragraph reports one T cell receptor (beta chain). Trimming cost V 0 bases and J 5 bases; bases outside gene matches: 4. Germline V CDR1 and CDR2: SGHAT, FQNNGV. The CDR3 runs to 15 residues. This specimen belongs to a study of blood T cell repertoires in COVID-19. The method was immunoSEQ multiplex PCR; TCRdb's version includes in-frame clones alone and lacks a portion of them. The table records some 200,000 clones, around four fifths of them present only once. This TCR came from a man aged 35-49 years who had recovered from COVID-19. The gene calls are TRBV11-2 and TRBJ1-5, with 7 positions matching TRBD1. Sequencing used PBMCs or T cells enriched from blood (not recorded which). CDR3 residues: CASSLEGQSYQPQHF. Written as DNA, the CDR3 is TGTGCCAGCAGCTTAGAGGGACAGAGCTATCAGCCCCAGCATTTT.